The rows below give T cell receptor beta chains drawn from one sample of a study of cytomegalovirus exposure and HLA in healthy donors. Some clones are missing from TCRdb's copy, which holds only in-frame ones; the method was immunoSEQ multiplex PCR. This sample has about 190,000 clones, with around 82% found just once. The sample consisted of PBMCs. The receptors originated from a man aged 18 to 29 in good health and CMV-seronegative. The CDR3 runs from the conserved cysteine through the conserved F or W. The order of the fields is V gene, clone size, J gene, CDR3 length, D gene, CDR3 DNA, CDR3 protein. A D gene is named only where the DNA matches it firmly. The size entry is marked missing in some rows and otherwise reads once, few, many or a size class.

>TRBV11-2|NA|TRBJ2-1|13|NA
TGTGCCAGCAGCTTAGACCGGTGGAGTGAGCAGTTCTTC
CASSLDRWSEQFF
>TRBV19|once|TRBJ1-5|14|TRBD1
TGTGCCAGTAAGGACAGGGTTGGCAATCAGCCCCAGCATTTT
CASKDRVGNQPQHF
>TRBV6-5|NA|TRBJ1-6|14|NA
TGTGCCAGCAGTCGTAGCCTTAAGAATTCACCCCTCCACTTT
CASSRSLKNSPLHF
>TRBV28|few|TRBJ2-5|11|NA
TGTGCCAGCTCCGGGATAGAGACCCAGTACTTC
CASSGIETQYF
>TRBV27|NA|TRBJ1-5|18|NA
TGTGCCAGCAGTCCCACGACAGGAACCCACTATAGCAATCAGCCCCAGCATTTT
CASSPTTGTHYSNQPQHF
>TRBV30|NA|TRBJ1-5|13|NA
TGTGCCTGGAGTGTGACAAACAATCAGCCCCAGCATTTT
CAWSVTNNQPQHF
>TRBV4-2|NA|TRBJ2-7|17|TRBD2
TGTGCCAGCAGCAAGACTAGCGGGAGGGCCGAACCCTACGAGCAGTACTTC
CASSKTSGRAEPYEQYF
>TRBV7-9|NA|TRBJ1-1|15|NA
TGTGCCAGCAGCTTTTATCAGGGGACGAACACTGAAGCTTTCTTT
CASSFYQGTNTEAFF
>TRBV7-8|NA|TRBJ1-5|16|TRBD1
TGTGCCAGCAGCCCTGGGACAGGCCTGAACAATCAGCCCCAGCATTTT
CASSPGTGLNNQPQHF
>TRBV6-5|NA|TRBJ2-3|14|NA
TGTGCCAGCAGTTACTCGACAGACACAGATACGCAGTATTTT
CASSYSTDTDTQYF
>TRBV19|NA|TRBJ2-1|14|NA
TGTGCCAGTAGTATAGGGGCAGTCTACAATGAGCAGTTCTTC
CASSIGAVYNEQFF
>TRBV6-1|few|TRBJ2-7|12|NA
TGTGCCAGCAGTGAAACGGGATACGAGCAGTACTTC
CASSETGYEQYF
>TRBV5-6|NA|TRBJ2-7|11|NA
TGTGCCAGCAGCTTGTTGAGCGAGCAGTACTTC
CASSLLSEQYF
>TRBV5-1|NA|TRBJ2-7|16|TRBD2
TGCGCCAGCAGCTTGGTTAGCGGGGGGGTATCCTACGAGCAGTACTTC
CASSLVSGGVSYEQYF
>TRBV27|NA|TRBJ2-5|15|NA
TGTGCCAGCGGAGGGACAGCGTATTCGGAAGAGACCCAGTACTTC
CASGGTAYSEETQYF
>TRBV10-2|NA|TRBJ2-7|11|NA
TGCGCCAGCAGTGAACGGTACGAGCAGTACTTC
CASSERYEQYF
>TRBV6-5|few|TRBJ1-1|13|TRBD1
TGTGCCACCCACTGGACAGGTGGTACTGAAGCTTTCTTT
CATHWTGGTEAFF
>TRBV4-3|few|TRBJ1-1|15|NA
TGCGCCAGCAGCCGGATGGGCTTCGAGAACACTGAAGCTTTCTTT
CASSRMGFENTEAFF
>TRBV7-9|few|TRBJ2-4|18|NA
TGTTCCAGCAGCCCGACAGGAGGTGACCGTATAGCCAAAAACATTCAGTACTTC
CSSSPTGGDRIAKNIQYF
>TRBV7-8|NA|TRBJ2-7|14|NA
TGTGCCAGCAGCTTAGTTCAAAACTCCTACGAGCAGTACTTC
CASSLVQNSYEQYF
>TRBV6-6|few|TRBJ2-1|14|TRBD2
TGTGCCAGCAGTTCCTCACTAGCGGGAGTTGAGCAGTTCTTC
CASSSSLAGVEQFF
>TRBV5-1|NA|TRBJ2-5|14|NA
TGCGCCAGCAGCTTCGACAATACCCAAGAGACCCAGTACTTC
CASSFDNTQETQYF
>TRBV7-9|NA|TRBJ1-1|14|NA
TGTGCCAGCAGCTTAGGCCAACAGGGCCCTGAAGCTTTCTTT
CASSLGQQGPEAFF
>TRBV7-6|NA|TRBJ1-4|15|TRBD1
TGTGCCAGCAGCACCCGGGACAGGACGAATGAAAAACTGTTTTTT
CASSTRDRTNEKLFF
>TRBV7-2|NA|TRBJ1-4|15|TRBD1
TGTGCCAGCAGCTTAATTCGGGACAGTAATGAAAAACTGTTTTTT
CASSLIRDSNEKLFF
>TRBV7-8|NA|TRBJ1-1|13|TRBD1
TGTGCCAGCAGCTGGACAGGGATCACTGAAGCTTTCTTT
CASSWTGITEAFF
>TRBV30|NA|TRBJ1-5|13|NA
TGTGCCTGGAGGGGGCTGTACAATCAGCCCCAGCATTTT
CAWRGLYNQPQHF
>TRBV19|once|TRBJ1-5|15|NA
TGTGCCAGTAGTATAGGAGGGAGAGGAGGTCAGCCCCAGCATTTT
CASSIGGRGGQPQHF
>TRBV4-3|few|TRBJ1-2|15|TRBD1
TGCGCCAGCAGCCATAGCGACAGGGGAGACTATGGCTACACCTTC
CASSHSDRGDYGYTF
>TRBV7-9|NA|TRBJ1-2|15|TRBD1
TGTGCCAGCAGCTGGACAGGGGAGTGGCGTGGGGGCTACACCTTC
CASSWTGEWRGGYTF
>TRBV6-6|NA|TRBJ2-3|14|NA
TGTGCCAGCAGTTACGTGACTAGCACAGATACGCAGTATTTT
CASSYVTSTDTQYF
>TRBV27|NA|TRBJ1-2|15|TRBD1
TGTGCCAGCAACCCCTTCCGGGACAGGCCCAGTGGCTACACCTTC
CASNPFRDRPSGYTF
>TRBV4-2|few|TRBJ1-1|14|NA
TGTGCCAGCAGCCAAGATCCCATGAGCACTGAAGCTTTCTTT
CASSQDPMSTEAFF
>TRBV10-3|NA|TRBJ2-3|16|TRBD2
TGTGCCGTTCGGCTTGGTAGCGGGGGCCGCACAGATACGCAGTATTTT
CAVRLGSGGRTDTQYF
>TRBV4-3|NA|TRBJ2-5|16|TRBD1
TGCGCCAGCAGCCAAGATGGGCCAGGGGGCTCCGAGACCCAGTACTTC
CASSQDGPGGSETQYF
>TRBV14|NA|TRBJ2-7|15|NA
TGTGCCAGCAGCCAAGGCGGGCAGGTAAACTACGAGCAGTACTTC
CASSQGGQVNYEQYF
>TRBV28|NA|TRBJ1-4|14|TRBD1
TGTGCCAGCACTAGGGACAGGGTTGGAGAAAAACTGTTTTTT
CASTRDRVGEKLFF
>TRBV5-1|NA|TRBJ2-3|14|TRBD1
TGCGCCAGCAGCGCCTTGACAGGGATGGATGCGCAGTATTTT
CASSALTGMDAQYF
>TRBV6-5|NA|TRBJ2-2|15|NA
TGTGCCAGCAGTTACTCGACCAGAGGGACCGGGGAGCTGTTTTTT
CASSYSTRGTGELFF
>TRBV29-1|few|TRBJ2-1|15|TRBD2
TGCAGCGTTGAAGTCGCTAGCGGGAGAACCGATGAGCAGTTCTTC
CSVEVASGRTDEQFF
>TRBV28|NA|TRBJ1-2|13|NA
TGTGCCAGCAGTGCGCAATCCCCCTATGGCTACACCTTC
CASSAQSPYGYTF
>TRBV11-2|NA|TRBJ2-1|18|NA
TGTGCCAGCAGCTTAGCCCCGGGGGGCGGGGACCCTTACAATGAGCAGTTCTTC
CASSLAPGGGDPYNEQFF
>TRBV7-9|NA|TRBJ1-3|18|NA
TGTGCCAGCAGTAAAATAGCCGGCGGCCTCACCTCTGGAAACACCATATATTTT
CASSKIAGGLTSGNTIYF
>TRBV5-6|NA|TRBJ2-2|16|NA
TGTGCCAGCAGAGCTTCCGGCGGACTATACACCGGGGAGCTGTTTTTT
CASRASGGLYTGELFF
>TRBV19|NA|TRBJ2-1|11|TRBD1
TGTGCCAGTAGTAGGGGACAGGGGCAGTTCTTC
CASSRGQGQFF
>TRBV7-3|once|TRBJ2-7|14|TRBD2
TGTGCCAGCAGCACTAGCGGGAGCTCCTACGAGCAGTACTTC
CASSTSGSSYEQYF
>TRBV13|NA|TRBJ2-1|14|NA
TGTGCCACCAACATGGGACACACCTACAATGAGCAGTTCTTC
CATNMGHTYNEQFF
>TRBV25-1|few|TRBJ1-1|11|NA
TGTGCCAGCAGTGTTGGAGAGGAAGCTTTCTTT
CASSVGEEAFF
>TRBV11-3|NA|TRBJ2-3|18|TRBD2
TGTGCCAGCAGCCCCGGGACTAGCGGGACTTTAAGCACAGATACGCAGTATTTT
CASSPGTSGTLSTDTQYF
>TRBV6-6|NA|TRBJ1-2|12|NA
TGTGCCAGCAGCCAGGCGGGATATGGCTACACCTTC
CASSQAGYGYTF
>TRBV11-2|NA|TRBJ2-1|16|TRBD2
TGTGCCAGCAGCTTTGATAGCGGGAGGGTATACAATGAGCAGTTCTTC
CASSFDSGRVYNEQFF